The 13 T cell receptor beta chains below were found in one sample sequenced in a study of T cell responses to AZD1222 COVID-19 vaccine. Libraries were prepared by immunoSEQ multiplex PCR; TCRdb keeps only in-frame clonotypes and omits some of them. The sample includes roughly 150,000 clones, approximately 90% of them seen just once. The sequencing here drew on peripheral blood, taken on day 0 of AZD1222 vaccination. Every receptor here comes from an adult in good health.

CDR3: CASSPRGGLEVNEQFF. The CDR3 DNA reads as TGTGCCAGCAGCCCAAGGGGGGGACTAGAGGTTAATGAGCAGTTCTTC. The chain employs TRBV14 and TRBJ2-1, with 8 bases aligning to TRBD2. After removal of 4 bases from V and 7 bases from J, the junction contained 12 bases not matched to a gene. The CDR3 runs to 16 residues. Germline-derived CDR1 and CDR2 are SGHDN and FVKESK.

This clone occurred once. The chain joins TRBV27 to TRBJ2-7; tentatively, D is TRBD1 or TRBD2 (5 bases each). V lost 1 base to trimming and J lost 5 bases, with 12 bases between them. Per germline, CDR1 MNHEY and CDR2 SMNVEV (reference sequence). The length of the CDR3 is 14 residues. As DNA, the CDR3 is TGTGCCAGCAGTTTATTTCAGGGACGGGACGAGCAGTACTTC. Its protein product is CASSLFQGRDEQYF.

This clone appeared once. The chain links TRBV27 to TRBJ1-4; TRBD1 might be the D (6 bases). The V end lost 5 bases, the J end lost 0 bases, and 16 bases lay between the germline ends. CDR1 is MNHEY and CDR2 is SMNVEV in the germline V gene (reference sequence). The CDR3 consists of 17 residues. The CDR3 region has the DNA TGTGCCAGCAGTACCAGAGCACAGGGCGCAACTAATGAAAAACTGTTTTTT. Encoded protein: CASSTRAQGATNEKLFF.

The V gene is TRBV27, the J gene TRBJ2-1; D might be TRBD2 (6 bases). The CDR3 is 14 amino acids. Germline loops: CDR1 MNHEY, CDR2 SMNVEV (reference sequence). V lost 6 bases, J lost 5 bases, and 14 bases lay in between. Here the CDR3 reads CASSQVADNNEQFF. The CDR3, as DNA: TGTGCCAGCAGCCAAGTAGCGGATAACAATGAGCAGTTCTTC.

The CDR3 DNA reads as TGTGCCAGCTCACCGGCGCGGGGTAGGGAGACCCAGTACTTC. Translated, it gives CASSPARGRETQYF. The chain has TRBV18 and TRBJ2-5, with a possible D match to TRBD2 (6 bases). The ends were cut back, 3 bases at V and 5 bases at J, with 13 bases in the middle. This CDR3 contains 14 residues. Looked up from germline, CDR1 is KGHSH and CDR2 is LQKENI.

This rearrangement joins TRBV24-1 to TRBJ1-1; the D gene is possibly TRBD1 (5 bases). The CDR3 covers 13 residues. The germline V and J ends were trimmed by 8 bases and 1 base, with 10 bases remaining between them. Germline V CDR1 and CDR2: KGHDR, SFDVKD. The CDR3 here is CATMSGANTEAFF. CDR3 in DNA: TGTGCCACCATGTCCGGGGCGAACACTGAAGCTTTCTTT.

The rearrangement uses TRBV19 and TRBJ1-4; D may be TRBD1 (5 bases). The germline V and J ends were trimmed by 6 bases and 5 bases, with 13 bases remaining between them. The germline gives CDR1 LNHDA, CDR2 SQIVND (reference sequence). The CDR3 covers 14 residues. DNA for the CDR3: TGTGCCAGTAGGCGGACAAGCAAGAATGAAAAACTGTTTTTT. This sequence encodes CASRRTSKNEKLFF. Drawing the rest from reference TRBV19 and TRBJ1-4, the complete variable domain is DGGITQSPKYLFRKEGQNVTLSCEQNLNHDAMYWYRQDPGQGLRLIYYSQIVNDFQKGDIAEGYSVSREKKESFPLTVTSAQKNPTAFYLCASRRTSKNEKLFFGSGTQLSVL.

This clone appeared a few times. The V gene is TRBV29-1, the J gene TRBJ1-5; no clear D gene. The CDR3 extends over 14 amino acids. Germline values: CDR1 SQVTM, CDR2 ANQGSEA. This CDR3 reads CSALGSTRGQPQHF. The CDR3 region has the DNA TGCAGTGCCTTGGGCAGCACCCGGGGACAGCCCCAGCATTTT.

The chain employs TRBV10-3 and TRBJ2-7; 7 nucleotides match TRBD1. V lost 6 bases, J lost 0 bases, and 5 bases stayed unmatched. Per germline, CDR1 ENHRY and CDR2 SYGVKD. The CDR3 covers 14 residues. The CDR3 is CAIRIRDSSYEQYF. The CDR3 DNA reads TGTGCCATCAGGATCCGGGACAGCTCCTACGAGCAGTACTTC.

The chain has TRBV2 and TRBJ1-6; a possible D gene is TRBD1 (5 bases). Germline CDR1 is SNHLY and CDR2 is FYNNEI. The CDR3 length is 14 residues. Trimming took off 4 bases at V and 6 bases at J, with 10 bases between the two ends. This chain's CDR3 is CASSVETANSPLHF. As DNA, the CDR3 is TGTGCCAGCAGTGTTGAGACAGCTAATTCACCCCTCCACTTT.

This sequence joins TRBV14 and TRBJ2-7; 7 bases match TRBD1. This CDR3 has 18 amino acids. CDR1 is SGHDN and CDR2 is FVKESK in the germline V gene. The trim removed 1 base at V and 3 bases at J, leaving 15 bases unmatched. The CDR3 loop is CASSQVGVTGASSYEQYF. The DNA for the CDR3 is TGTGCCAGCAGCCAAGTCGGCGTCACAGGGGCGTCTAGCTACGAGCAGTACTTC. The full variable domain, its missing parts supplied by reference TRBV14 and TRBJ2-7, is EAGVTQFPSHSVIEKGQTVTLRCDPISGHDNLYWYRRVMGKEIKFLLHFVKESKQDESGMPNNRFLAERTGGTYSTLKVQPAELEDSGVYFCASSQVGVTGASSYEQYFGPGTRLTVT.

This rearrangement joins TRBV2 to TRBJ2-7; 13 bases align to TRBD2. The length of the CDR3 is 14 residues. Germline V gene data show CDR1 as SNHLY and CDR2 as FYNNEI. V shed 7 bases, J shed 6 bases, and the junction held 6 bases outside the gene matches. CDR3 loop: CASTGTSGIGEQYF. The CDR3 DNA follows: TGTGCCAGCACCGGGACTAGCGGGATAGGCGAGCAGTACTTC.

The gene calls are TRBV5-8 and TRBJ1-1; the D is unclear. Germline lookup yields CDR1 SGHTS and CDR2 YDEGEE. This CDR3 is 17 amino acids long. Trimming stripped 4 bases from V and 1 base from J, with 20 bases between. As DNA, the CDR3 is TGTGCCAGCAGCCCTGGACGGGATTCAAGAGGGAACACTGAAGCTTTCTTT. Protein product: CASSPGRDSRGNTEAFF. The full variable domain, its missing parts supplied by reference TRBV5-8 and TRBJ1-1, is EAGVTQSPTHLIKTRGQQATLRCSPISGHTSVYWYQQALGLGLQFLLWYDEGEERNRGNFPPRFSGRQFPNYSSELNVNALELEDSALYLCASSPGRDSRGNTEAFFGQGTRLTVV.